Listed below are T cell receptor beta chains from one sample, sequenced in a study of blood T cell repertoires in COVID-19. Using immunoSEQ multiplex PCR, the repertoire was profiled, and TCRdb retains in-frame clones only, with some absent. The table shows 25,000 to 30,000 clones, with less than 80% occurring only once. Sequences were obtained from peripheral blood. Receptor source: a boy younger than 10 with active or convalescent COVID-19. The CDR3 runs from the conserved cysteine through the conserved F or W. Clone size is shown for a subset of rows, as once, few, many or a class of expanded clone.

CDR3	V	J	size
CASSYSREDLYEKLFF	TRBV6-5	TRBJ1-4	few
CASSLAGARNTEAFF	TRBV27	TRBJ1-1	NA
CASSQGAGGNTEAFF	TRBV3-1/TRBV3-2	TRBJ1-1	NA
CASSRAGSNEQFF	TRBV6-5	TRBJ2-1	NA
CASSEVESGTEAFF	TRBV6-1	TRBJ1-1	NA
CSVELGETQYF	TRBV29-1	TRBJ2-5	NA
CASSLEGVRGYGYTF	TRBV7-8	TRBJ1-2	NA
CSASAWAQPQHF	TRBV20-1	TRBJ1-5	NA
CASRTGTGGDEQYF	TRBV6-5	TRBJ2-7	NA
CASSLQQNTEAFF	TRBV12-3/TRBV12-4	TRBJ1-1	NA
CASRSPAEGENF	TRBV7-9	TRBJ2-7	few
CASSALLAGRRNEQFF	TRBV18	TRBJ2-1	NA
CASSLGGADTQYF	TRBV4-1	TRBJ2-3	NA
CASSFSRGSSYNEQFF	TRBV28	TRBJ2-1	NA
CASSHSETQYF	TRBV14	TRBJ2-5	NA
CASSLSGVSSVYGYTF	TRBV27	TRBJ1-2	NA
CASSRQKYSYNEQFF	TRBV4-1	TRBJ2-1	NA
CASSPPRQGLLDTEAFF	TRBV5-1	TRBJ1-1	NA
CASSLGQGVITDTQYF	TRBV5-1	TRBJ2-3	NA
CASIATGGDTEAFF	TRBV28	TRBJ1-1	NA
CASSLAQKNTGELFF	TRBV5-1	TRBJ2-2	NA
CASSLSGEPYNEQFF	TRBV7-6	TRBJ2-1	once
CASSSLGTSGGADNEQFF	TRBV9	TRBJ2-1	NA
CAISSGTDTQYF	TRBV10-3	TRBJ2-3	NA
CASSGPANIQYF	TRBV5-4	TRBJ2-4	NA
CASKGQGFQETQYF	TRBV27	TRBJ2-5	NA
CASSLAGSGNNEQFF	TRBV5-4	TRBJ2-1	NA
CASSDQGRGTEAFF	TRBV9	TRBJ1-1	NA
CASSSSSRPRQGPWRGNTIYF	TRBV13	TRBJ1-3	once
CASSWTGVGTEAFF	TRBV6-6	TRBJ1-1	NA
CASSSRGRRGDQTSTDTQYF	TRBV21-1	TRBJ2-3	NA
CASSESRLSAAGANVLTF	TRBV25-1	TRBJ2-6	NA
CASSNRAGNQPQHF	TRBV7-2	TRBJ1-5	NA
CAWSVAGVYEQYF	TRBV30	TRBJ2-7	many
CAWSWAGAQGTQYF	TRBV30	TRBJ2-5	NA
CASSYTGGTYEQYF	TRBV6-5	TRBJ2-7	once
CATSDLQGALSGNTIYF	TRBV24-1	TRBJ1-3	NA
CASSPDSSNSPLHF	TRBV7-9	TRBJ1-6	NA
CSVDTSGTSGNNEQFF	TRBV29-1	TRBJ2-1	NA
CATSRGVTLNTEAFF	TRBV15	TRBJ1-1	NA
CASKTFGSSGNTIYF	TRBV6-5	TRBJ1-3	NA
CATSRAGSKTGTDYEQYF	TRBV15	TRBJ2-7	once
CASSGLRVNTEAFF	TRBV2	TRBJ1-1	NA
CASSQDLAGHTGELFF	TRBV4-3	TRBJ2-2	NA
CSVVHSPSTIGPDTQYF	TRBV29-1	TRBJ2-3	few
CASSPRGPQGVGELFF	TRBV9	TRBJ2-2	NA
CATSDETETQETQYF	TRBV24-1	TRBJ2-5	once
CASSLSGGGRPGELFF	TRBV27	TRBJ2-2	NA
CASRQGIQETQYF	TRBV6-5	TRBJ2-5	few
CASSPETGSSYTF	TRBV18	TRBJ1-2	NA
CASSTGYRSNEQFF	TRBV14	TRBJ2-1	NA
CASSLVQGNEQFF	TRBV28	TRBJ2-1	NA
CASSPRLRQVIPDEQYF	TRBV4-3	TRBJ2-7	NA
CAARDNNNEKLFF	TRBV2	TRBJ1-4	NA
CSVDGLAGETQYF	TRBV29-1	TRBJ2-5	NA
CASSLLWGVDTEAFF	TRBV18	TRBJ1-1	NA
CSAARGGRAHDEQFF	TRBV29-1	TRBJ2-1	NA